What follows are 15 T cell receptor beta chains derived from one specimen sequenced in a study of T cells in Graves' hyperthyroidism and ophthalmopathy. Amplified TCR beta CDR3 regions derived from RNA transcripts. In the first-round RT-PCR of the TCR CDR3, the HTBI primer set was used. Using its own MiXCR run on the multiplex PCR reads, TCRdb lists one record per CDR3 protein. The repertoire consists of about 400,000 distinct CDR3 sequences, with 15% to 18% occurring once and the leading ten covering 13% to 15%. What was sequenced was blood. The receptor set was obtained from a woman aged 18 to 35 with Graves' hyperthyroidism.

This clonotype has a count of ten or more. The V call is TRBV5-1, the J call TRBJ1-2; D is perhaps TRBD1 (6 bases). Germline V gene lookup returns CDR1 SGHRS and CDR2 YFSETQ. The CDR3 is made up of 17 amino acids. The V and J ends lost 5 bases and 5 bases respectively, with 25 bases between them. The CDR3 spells CASRLSIGGATSYGYTF. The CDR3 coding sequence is TGCGCCAGCAGGCTTTCTATAGGGGGTGCCACAAGTTATGGCTACACCTTC.

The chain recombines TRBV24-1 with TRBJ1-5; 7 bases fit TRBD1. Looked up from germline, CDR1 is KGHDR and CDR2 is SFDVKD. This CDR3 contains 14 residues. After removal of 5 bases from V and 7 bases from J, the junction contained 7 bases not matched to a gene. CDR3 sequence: CATSARTGYQPQHF. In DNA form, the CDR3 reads TGTGCCACCAGTGCACGGACAGGTTACCAGCCCCAGCATTTT.

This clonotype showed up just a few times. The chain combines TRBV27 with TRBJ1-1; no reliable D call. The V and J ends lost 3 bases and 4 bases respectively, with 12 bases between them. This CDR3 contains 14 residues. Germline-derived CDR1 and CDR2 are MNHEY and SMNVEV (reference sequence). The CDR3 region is CASSLSVSGTEAFF. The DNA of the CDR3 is TGTGCCAGCAGTTTGTCGGTTTCGGGCACTGAAGCTTTCTTT.

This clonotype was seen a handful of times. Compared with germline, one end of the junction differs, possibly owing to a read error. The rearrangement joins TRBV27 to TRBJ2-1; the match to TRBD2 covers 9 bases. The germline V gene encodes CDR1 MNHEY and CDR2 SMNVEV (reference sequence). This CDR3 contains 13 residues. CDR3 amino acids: CTSSHSGSNEQFF. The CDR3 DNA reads TGTACCAGCAGCCATAGCGGGAGCAATGAGCAGTTCTTC.

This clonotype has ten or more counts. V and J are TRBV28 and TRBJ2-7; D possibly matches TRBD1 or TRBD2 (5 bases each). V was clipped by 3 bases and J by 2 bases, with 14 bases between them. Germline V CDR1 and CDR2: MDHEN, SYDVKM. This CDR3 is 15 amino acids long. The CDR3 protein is CASSLALRGPYEQYF. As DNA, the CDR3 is TGTGCCAGCAGTTTGGCCCTCCGGGGCCCCTACGAGCAGTACTTC.

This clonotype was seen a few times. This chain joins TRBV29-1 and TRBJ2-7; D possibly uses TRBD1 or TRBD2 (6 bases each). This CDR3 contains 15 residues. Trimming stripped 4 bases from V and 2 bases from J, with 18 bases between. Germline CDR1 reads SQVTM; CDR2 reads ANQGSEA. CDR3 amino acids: CSVAPLRGAAYEQYF. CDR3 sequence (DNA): TGCAGCGTTGCCCCCCTGAGGGGGGCCGCCTACGAGCAGTACTTC.

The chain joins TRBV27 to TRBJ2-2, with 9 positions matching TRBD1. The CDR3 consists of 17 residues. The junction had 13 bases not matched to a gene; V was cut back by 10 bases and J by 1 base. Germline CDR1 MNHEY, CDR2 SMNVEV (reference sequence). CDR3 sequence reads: CATQSVGTGRNTGELFF. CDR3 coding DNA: TGTGCCACCCAGAGTGTCGGGACAGGGAGGAACACCGGGGAGCTGTTTTTT.

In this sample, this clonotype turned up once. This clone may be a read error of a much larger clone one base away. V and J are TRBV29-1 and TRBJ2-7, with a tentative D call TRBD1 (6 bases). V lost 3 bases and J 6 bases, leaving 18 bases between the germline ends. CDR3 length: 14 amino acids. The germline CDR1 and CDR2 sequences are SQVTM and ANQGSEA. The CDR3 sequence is CSVDGDGGCSEQYF. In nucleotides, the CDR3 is TGCAGCGTTGATGGCGATGGGGGCTGCTCCGAGCAGTACTTC.

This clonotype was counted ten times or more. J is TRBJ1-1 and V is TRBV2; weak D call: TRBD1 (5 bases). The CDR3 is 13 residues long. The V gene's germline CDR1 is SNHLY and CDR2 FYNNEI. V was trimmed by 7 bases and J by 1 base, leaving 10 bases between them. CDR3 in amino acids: CASTKGPNTEAFF. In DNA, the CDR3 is TGTGCCAGCACTAAGGGACCGAACACTGAAGCTTTCTTT.

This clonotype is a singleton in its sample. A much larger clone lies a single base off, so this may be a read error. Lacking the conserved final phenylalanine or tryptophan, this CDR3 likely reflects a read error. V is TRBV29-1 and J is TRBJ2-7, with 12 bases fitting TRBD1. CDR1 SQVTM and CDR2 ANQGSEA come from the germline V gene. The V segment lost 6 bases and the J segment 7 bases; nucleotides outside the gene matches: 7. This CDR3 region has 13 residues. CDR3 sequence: CSVGQGAVGEQYL. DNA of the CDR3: TGCAGCGTGGGACAGGGGGCCGTAGGGGAGCAGTACCTC.

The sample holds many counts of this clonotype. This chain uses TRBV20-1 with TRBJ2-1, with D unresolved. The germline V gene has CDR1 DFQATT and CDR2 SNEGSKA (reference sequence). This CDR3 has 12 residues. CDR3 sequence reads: CSAFPGANEQFF. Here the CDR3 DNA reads TGCAGCGCTTTCCCCGGAGCGAATGAGCAGTTCTTC.

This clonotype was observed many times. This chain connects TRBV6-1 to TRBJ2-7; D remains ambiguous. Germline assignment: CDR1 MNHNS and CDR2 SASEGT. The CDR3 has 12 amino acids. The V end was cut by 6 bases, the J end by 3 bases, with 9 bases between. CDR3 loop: CASSERGYEQYF. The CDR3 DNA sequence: TGTGCCAGCAGCGAAAGAGGCTACGAGCAGTACTTC.

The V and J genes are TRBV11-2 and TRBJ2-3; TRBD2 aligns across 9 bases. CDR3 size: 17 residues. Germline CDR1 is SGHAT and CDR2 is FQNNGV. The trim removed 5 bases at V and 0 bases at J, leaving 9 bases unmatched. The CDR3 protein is CASSHGGLALSTDTQYF. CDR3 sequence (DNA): TGTGCCAGCAGCCACGGGGGACTAGCCCTTAGCACAGATACGCAGTATTTT.

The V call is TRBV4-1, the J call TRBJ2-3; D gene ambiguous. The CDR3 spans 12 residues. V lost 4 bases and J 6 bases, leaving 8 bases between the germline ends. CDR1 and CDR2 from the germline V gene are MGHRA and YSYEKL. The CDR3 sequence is CASSLPLDTQYF. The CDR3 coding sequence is TGCGCCAGCAGCCTGCCACTGGATACGCAGTATTTT.

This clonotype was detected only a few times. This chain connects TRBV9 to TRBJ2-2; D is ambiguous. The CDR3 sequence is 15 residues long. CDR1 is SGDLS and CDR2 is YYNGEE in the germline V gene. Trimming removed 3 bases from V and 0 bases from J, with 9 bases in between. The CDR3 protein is CASSARFANTGELFF. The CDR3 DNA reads TGTGCCAGCAGCGCCCGGTTCGCGAACACCGGGGAGCTGTTTTTT. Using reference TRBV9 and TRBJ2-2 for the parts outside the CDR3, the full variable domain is DSGVTQTPKHLITATGQRVTLRCSPRSGDLSVYWYQQSLDQGLQFLIQYYNGEERAKGNILERFSAQQFPDLHSELNLSSLELGDSALYFCASSARFANTGELFFGEGSRLTVL.